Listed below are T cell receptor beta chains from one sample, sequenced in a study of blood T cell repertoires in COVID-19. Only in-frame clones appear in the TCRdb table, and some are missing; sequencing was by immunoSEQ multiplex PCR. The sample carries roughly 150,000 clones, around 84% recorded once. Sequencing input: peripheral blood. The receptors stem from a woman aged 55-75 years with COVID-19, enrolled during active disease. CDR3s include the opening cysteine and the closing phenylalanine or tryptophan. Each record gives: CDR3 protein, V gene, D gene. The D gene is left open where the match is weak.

CDR3aa: CASSLMRDSSYNEQFF
v_gene: TRBV7-9
d_gene: NA

CDR3aa: CASRRVVNYGYTF
v_gene: TRBV6-5
d_gene: NA

CDR3aa: CASSTRQGAVNTEAFF
v_gene: TRBV25-1
d_gene: TRBD1

CDR3aa: CASSVQFMNTEAFF
v_gene: TRBV10-2
d_gene: NA

CDR3aa: CASSTGGYGYTF
v_gene: TRBV18
d_gene: NA

CDR3aa: CASSNHRNQPQHF
v_gene: TRBV7-2
d_gene: NA

CDR3aa: CASSSSRGSNYGYTF
v_gene: TRBV19
d_gene: NA

CDR3aa: CASSLGQLQETQYF
v_gene: TRBV5-6
d_gene: NA

CDR3aa: CASSLRGAANYGYTF
v_gene: TRBV5-4
d_gene: NA

CDR3aa: CASGQRGNTEAFF
v_gene: TRBV5-1
d_gene: NA

CDR3aa: CASSPGQSGLAKNIQYF
v_gene: TRBV18
d_gene: NA

CDR3aa: CASSPEVQGWGTGELFF
v_gene: TRBV5-1
d_gene: NA

CDR3aa: CASSSTSQGVNAEAFF
v_gene: TRBV7-2
d_gene: TRBD1

CDR3aa: CASSTSGTSRNEQFF
v_gene: TRBV11-3
d_gene: TRBD2

CDR3aa: CASSYELRTPNTEAFF
v_gene: TRBV6-2/TRBV6-3
d_gene: NA

CDR3aa: CASSTGLGDTQYF
v_gene: TRBV19
d_gene: NA

CDR3aa: CASSIIQGSFGKLFF
v_gene: TRBV27
d_gene: TRBD1

CDR3aa: CASIDRGVNNEQFF
v_gene: TRBV19
d_gene: NA

CDR3aa: CATSRDPTYNEQFF
v_gene: TRBV15
d_gene: NA

CDR3aa: CASSAGQGAREKLFF
v_gene: TRBV19
d_gene: TRBD1

CDR3aa: CASREGGGARGNTIYF
v_gene: TRBV6-1
d_gene: NA

CDR3aa: CASSVVGDNEKLFF
v_gene: TRBV9
d_gene: NA

CDR3aa: CASSLEARIPLQYF
v_gene: TRBV11-3
d_gene: NA

CDR3aa: CASSIHRGEGYEQYF
v_gene: TRBV19
d_gene: NA

CDR3aa: CASSQNRDRSSPLHF
v_gene: TRBV3-1/TRBV3-2
d_gene: TRBD1

CDR3aa: CASSLAQGEMNTEAFF
v_gene: TRBV7-6
d_gene: TRBD1